These 30 T cell receptor beta chains were sequenced from one sample in a study of cytomegalovirus exposure and HLA in healthy donors. PCR was performed using 60 Vbeta and 13 Jbeta primers. Method: immunoSEQ multiplex PCR; TCRdb's copy keeps in-frame clones and lacks some. This table has approximately 180,000 clones, 70% to 85% appearing once. The sequenced sample consisted of PBMCs. The receptors come from a woman in her sixties or seventies in good health and CMV-seropositive.

The chain uses TRBV2 and TRBJ2-1; TRBD2 aligns across 7 bases. V shed 4 bases and J 8 bases; nucleotides not matched to a gene: 8. This CDR3 has 14 amino acids. Germline V gene lookup returns CDR1 SNHLY and CDR2 FYNNEI. CDR3 sequence: CASSGGLVRDEQFF. The CDR3 DNA follows: TGTGCCAGCAGTGGAGGACTAGTCAGGGATGAGCAGTTCTTC.

The table lists this clone with a few counts. This chain uses TRBV29-1 with TRBJ1-1, with D perhaps TRBD1 (5 bases). CDR1 SQVTM and CDR2 ANQGSEA come from the germline V gene. Trimming took off 7 bases at V and 1 base at J, with 16 bases between the two ends. The CDR3 covers 14 residues. The CDR3 coding sequence is TGCAGCGCCGCGGACACTGGTTCGAACACTGAAGCTTTCTTT. Amino acids: CSAADTGSNTEAFF.

The chain combines TRBV30 with TRBJ2-1, with 14 bases that match TRBD2. Germline CDR1 GTSNPN, CDR2 SVGIG (reference sequence). V dropped 3 bases and J dropped 6; count of bases not matched to a gene: 7. The CDR3 has 16 residues. CDR3 sequence reads: CAWSQTSGGAFNEQFF. In DNA form, the CDR3 reads TGTGCCTGGAGCCAGACTAGCGGGGGGGCCTTCAATGAGCAGTTCTTC.

The chain couples TRBV18 to TRBJ1-1, with D uncertain. This CDR3 comprises 15 residues. Germline V CDR1 and CDR2: KGHSH, LQKENI. V was clipped by 2 bases and J by 1 base, with 11 bases between them. The CDR3 bases are TGTGCCAGCTCACCAAATGAGGTTTCGAACACTGAAGCTTTCTTT. This codes for CASSPNEVSNTEAFF.

The chain combines TRBV29-1 with TRBJ2-4, with D hard to call. This CDR3 has 13 residues. Germline V gene sequence: CDR1 SQVTM, CDR2 ANQGSEA. Trimming left V 5 bases short and J 12 bases short, with 20 bases between. For the CDR3, the DNA is TGCAGCGTTTACCTCCTTCTGCGTAGCAGTCAGTACTTC. Encoded protein: CSVYLLLRSSQYF.

This chain connects TRBV7-9 to TRBJ1-2; no reliable D call. The V gene lost 2 bases and the J gene lost 8 bases, with 15 bases spanning the gap. The CDR3 contains 14 residues. Per the germline V gene, CDR1 is SEHNR and CDR2 is FQNEAQ (reference sequence). CDR3: CASSLQNQVRGYTF. CDR3 nucleotides: TGTGCCAGCAGCTTACAGAATCAGGTTAGAGGCTACACCTTC.

The J gene is TRBJ2-3, the V gene TRBV5-4; no firm D call. Germline V gene data show CDR1 as SGHNT and CDR2 as YYREEE (reference sequence). V dropped 1 base and J dropped 0 bases, with 6 bases sitting between them. This CDR3 is 14 amino acids long. Written as DNA, the CDR3 is TGTGCCAGCAGCTTGCAGGCTAGCACAGATACGCAGTATTTT. Translated: CASSLQASTDTQYF.

The J gene is TRBJ2-2, the V gene TRBV5-4; TRBD2 agrees at 8 bases. There are 16 residues in the CDR3. J gave up 4 bases and V 4 bases, and 9 bases lay outside the gene matches. Germline-derived CDR1 and CDR2 are SGHNT and YYREEE (reference sequence). As DNA, the CDR3 is TGTGCCAGCAGCCCCGGGGGGGGGACGTCCACCGGGGAGCTGTTTTTT. Amino acids: CASSPGGGTSTGELFF.

This sequence joins TRBV28 and TRBJ1-2; possibly TRBD1 for D (6 bases). The CDR3 spans 14 residues. The V gene's germline CDR1 is MDHEN and CDR2 SYDVKM. V was cut by 2 bases and J by 8 bases, with 15 bases left in between. This CDR3 reads CASSLGQGFRGYTF. CDR3 coding DNA: TGTGCCAGCAGTTTAGGGCAGGGGTTCAGGGGCTACACCTTC.

This sequence joins TRBV7-8 and TRBJ1-4; no definite D call. Germline assignment: CDR1 SGHVS and CDR2 FQNEAQ. This CDR3 comprises 12 residues. Trimming shortened V by 5 bases and J by 6 bases, and 7 bases separated the two germline ends. The CDR3, as DNA: TGTGCCAGCAGCCCCCAGGATGAAAAACTGTTTTTT. The encoded protein is CASSPQDEKLFF. The complete variable domain, with remaining parts taken from reference TRBV7-8 and TRBJ1-4, reads GAGVSQSPRYKVAKRGQDVALRCDPISGHVSLFWYQQALGQGPEFLTYFQNEAQLDKSGLPSDRFFAERPEGSVSTLKIQRTQQEDSAVYLCASSPQDEKLFFGSGTQLSVL.

The chain links TRBV27 to TRBJ1-2, with a tentative D call TRBD1 (6 bases). V lost 4 bases to trimming and J lost 6 bases, with 12 bases between them. Germline assignment: CDR1 MNHEY and CDR2 SMNVEV (reference sequence). The CDR3 has 13 residues. The CDR3 DNA reads as TGTGCCAGCAGTTCCGGACAGACCAATGGCTACACCTTC. Encoded protein: CASSSGQTNGYTF.

The V call is TRBV5-1, the J call TRBJ2-5, with 8 bases identical to TRBD1. Trimming took 0 bases from V and 13 from J; bases not matched to a gene: 5. The CDR3 runs 12 residues. Germline V lookup: CDR1 SGHRS, CDR2 YFSETQ. The CDR3: CASSLGGQDWYF. CDR3 sequence (DNA): TGCGCCAGCAGCTTGGGGGGACAGGACTGGTACTTC.

The chain recombines TRBV7-8 with TRBJ1-1; 8 bases are a match to TRBD1. In germline, CDR1 is SGHVS, CDR2 FQNEAQ. Unmatched junction bases numbered 3, after V lost 2 bases and J lost 1 base. The CDR3 length is 15 residues. CDR3: CASSLPGQGNTEAFF. The CDR3, as DNA: TGTGCCAGCAGCTTACCAGGACAGGGGAACACTGAAGCTTTCTTT.

V and J are TRBV7-9 and TRBJ2-7; 9 bases agree with TRBD1. Germline loops: CDR1 SEHNR, CDR2 FQNEAQ (reference sequence). The CDR3 spans 13 residues. Trimming cost V 5 bases and J 5 bases; bases outside gene matches: 4. The CDR3 region has the DNA TGTGCCAGCAGCCATGACAGGGGGAACGAGCAGTACTTC. Its translation is CASSHDRGNEQYF.

The V call is TRBV15, the J call TRBJ1-2; 7 bases align to TRBD1. CDR3 length: 15 amino acids. Germline-derived CDR1 and CDR2 are LNHNV and YYDKDF (reference sequence). The junction had 9 bases not matched to a gene; V was cut back by 4 bases and J by 4 bases. The CDR3 nucleotides read TGTGCCACCAGCACCTCCCTGGACAGGCTCTATGGCTACACCTTC. Translated: CATSTSLDRLYGYTF.

The J gene is TRBJ2-2, the V gene TRBV11-2, with 8 nucleotides matching TRBD2. There are 18 residues in the CDR3. The V segment lost 2 bases and the J segment 3 bases; nucleotides outside the gene matches: 11. Germline V lookup: CDR1 SGHAT, CDR2 FQNNGV. DNA for the CDR3: TGTGCCAGCAGCTTATTGTCGGGTGCGGGAGGTCACACCGGGGAGCTGTTTTTT. As protein: CASSLLSGAGGHTGELFF. The full variable domain, its missing parts supplied by reference TRBV11-2 and TRBJ2-2, is EAGVAQSPRYKIIEKRQSVAFWCNPISGHATLYWYQQILGQGPKLLIQFQNNGVVDDSQLPKDRFSAERLKGVDSTLKIQPAKLEDSAVYLCASSLLSGAGGHTGELFFGEGSRLTVL.

This chain connects TRBV9 to TRBJ2-5, with TRBD2 matching 7 bases. Germline V gives CDR1 SGDLS, CDR2 YYNGEE. V lost 3 bases and J lost 2; bases outside the gene matches: 4. CDR3 length: 14 amino acids. The DNA for the CDR3 is TGTGCCAGCAGCGCGCGGGACTATCAAGAGACCCAGTACTTC. Amino acids: CASSARDYQETQYF.

The gene calls are TRBV2 and TRBJ2-3; 9 nucleotides align to TRBD1. The trim removed 5 bases at V and 5 bases at J, leaving 11 bases unmatched. The CDR3 has 16 residues. CDR1 and CDR2 from the germline V gene are SNHLY and FYNNEI. The CDR3 nucleotides read TGTGCCAGCAGTTCCCGGACAGGGGTTTTACAAGATACGCAGTATTTT. Residues: CASSSRTGVLQDTQYF.

This clone was seen more than once but under ten times. The J gene is TRBJ2-1, the V gene TRBV5-6; the match to TRBD2 covers 9 bases. The CDR3 length is 15 residues. After removal of 5 bases from V and 5 bases from J, the junction contained 8 bases not matched to a gene. Germline lookup yields CDR1 SGHDT and CDR2 YYEEEE. The CDR3 here is CASSSAGGGNNEQFF. CDR3 in DNA: TGTGCCAGCAGTTCAGCGGGAGGTGGGAACAATGAGCAGTTCTTC.

The chain couples TRBV7-6 to TRBJ1-2; D not certain. The CDR3 sequence is 14 residues long. The germline V gene encodes CDR1 SGHVS and CDR2 FNYEAQ. V shed 5 bases and J shed 1 base, with 11 bases lying between them. Here the CDR3 reads CASSPQSFNYGYTF. The CDR3 region has the DNA TGTGCCAGCAGCCCACAGTCCTTTAACTATGGCTACACCTTC. Using reference TRBV7-6 and TRBJ1-2 for the parts outside the CDR3, the full variable domain is GAGVSQSPRYKVTKRGQDVALRCDPISGHVSLYWYRQALGQGPEFLTYFNYEAQQDKSGLPNDRFSAERPEGSISTLTIQRTEQRDSAMYRCASSPQSFNYGYTFGSGTRLTVV.

The chain uses TRBV27 and TRBJ2-7; 7 positions match TRBD1. The ends lost 6 bases at V and 6 bases at J; junction bases unmatched: 14. Germline assignment: CDR1 MNHEY and CDR2 SMNVEV (reference sequence). The CDR3 has 15 amino acids. The CDR3 spells CASRIFKTGKGEQYF. The CDR3 DNA reads TGTGCCAGCAGGATCTTTAAGACAGGGAAAGGCGAGCAGTACTTC.

The V and J genes are TRBV5-1 and TRBJ2-1, with 7 nucleotides matching TRBD1. The CDR3 consists of 15 residues. Germline CDR1 is SGHRS and CDR2 is YFSETQ. V shed 0 bases, J shed 4 bases, and the junction held 4 bases outside the gene matches. CDR3 bases: TGCGCCAGCAGCTTGGGGGGGACAGCTTACAATGAGCAGTTCTTC. Its protein is CASSLGGTAYNEQFF.

The CDR3 coding sequence is TGTGCCAGCAGTTACACTAGCGGGAAGACCTACGAGCAGTACTTC. Its protein is CASSYTSGKTYEQYF. This chain links TRBV6-5 with TRBJ2-7; 10 positions match TRBD2. CDR1 is MNHEY and CDR2 is SVGAGI in the germline V gene. Trimming took 2 bases from V and 2 from J; bases not matched to a gene: 3. This CDR3 is built from 15 residues.

The chain joins TRBV6-1 to TRBJ2-7; possibly TRBD2 for D (6 bases). The CDR3 covers 12 residues. V lost 8 bases and J 2 bases, leaving 10 bases between the germline ends. Per germline, CDR1 MNHNS and CDR2 SASEGT. CDR3 region: CASGDFTYEQYF. DNA for the CDR3: TGTGCCAGCGGGGACTTCACCTACGAGCAGTACTTC.

The chain links TRBV19 to TRBJ1-3, with D possibly matching TRBD1 (6 bases). Trimming took off 6 bases at V and 2 bases at J, with 8 bases between the two ends. Germline CDR1 and CDR2: LNHDA and SQIVND (reference sequence). The length of the CDR3 is 13 residues. The CDR3 DNA reads as TGTGCCAGTAGGAACAGGGCTGGAAACACCATATATTTT. This sequence encodes CASRNRAGNTIYF.

The chain joins TRBV2 to TRBJ2-3; D may be TRBD2 (5 bases). V lost 1 base and J lost 0, with 14 bases in between. The germline V gene has CDR1 SNHLY and CDR2 FYNNEI. CDR3 size: 17 residues. The CDR3 loop is CASSEERSGTSTDTQYF. CDR3 coding DNA: TGTGCCAGCAGTGAAGAAAGGAGCGGAACTAGCACAGATACGCAGTATTTT.

V gene TRBV29-1 combines with J gene TRBJ2-2, with 8 nucleotides matching TRBD1. Germline values: CDR1 SQVTM, CDR2 ANQGSEA. The ends lost 6 bases at V and 2 bases at J; junction bases unmatched: 5. CDR3 length: 14 amino acids. The CDR3 DNA is TGCAGCGTCAGGACAGGGATAAACACCGGGGAGCTGTTTTTT. Encoded protein: CSVRTGINTGELFF.

The genes are TRBV7-6 and TRBJ1-6; a possible D gene is TRBD1 (6 bases). Between the trimmed V and J ends, which lost 5 bases and 7 bases, there was a span of 12 bases. The CDR3 runs 14 residues. Germline CDR1 reads SGHVS; CDR2 reads FNYEAQ. CDR3: CASSADRQNSPLHF. The DNA of the CDR3 is TGTGCCAGCAGCGCCGACAGGCAAAATTCACCCCTCCACTTT.

This clone appeared once. This chain connects TRBV7-8 to TRBJ1-3; D is perhaps TRBD1 (5 bases). Germline CDR1 reads SGHVS; CDR2 reads FQNEAQ. Trimming pared 4 bases from V and 0 bases from J, leaving 13 bases between. The length of the CDR3 is 16 residues. CDR3 region: CASSSGDPFSGNTIYF. CDR3 in DNA: TGTGCCAGCAGCTCGGGGGACCCCTTCTCTGGAAACACCATATATTTT.

The chain uses TRBV18 and TRBJ2-2, with 8 nucleotides matching TRBD1. CDR3 length equals 14 residues. Germline V gene sequence: CDR1 KGHSH, CDR2 LQKENI. Trimming removed 6 bases from V and 4 bases from J; junction bases left unmatched: 4. Here the CDR3 DNA reads TGTGCCAGCTCGCGGGACAGGCGCACCGGGGAGCTGTTTTTT. Protein: CASSRDRRTGELFF.